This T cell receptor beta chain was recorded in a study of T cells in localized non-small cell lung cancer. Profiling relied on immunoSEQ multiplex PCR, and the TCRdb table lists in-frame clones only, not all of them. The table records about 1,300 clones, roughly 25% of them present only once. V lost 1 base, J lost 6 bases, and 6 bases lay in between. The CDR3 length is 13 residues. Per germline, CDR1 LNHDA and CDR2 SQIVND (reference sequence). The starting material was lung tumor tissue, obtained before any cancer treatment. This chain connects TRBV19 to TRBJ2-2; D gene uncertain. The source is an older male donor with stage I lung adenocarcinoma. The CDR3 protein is CASSIGQPGELFF. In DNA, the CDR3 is TGTGCCAGTAGTATAGGACAACCCGGGGAGCTGTTTTTT.